This is a list of T cell receptor beta chains from one sample in a study of T cell repertoires in aging, cancer and after chemotherapy. TCRdb reanalysed the multiplex PCR reads using MiXCR and keeps one entry per CDR3 protein. Of 9,500 to 15,000 distinct CDR3 sequences in the sample, under 35% are singletons; the top ten hold 10%. Input material: blood. The receptors here all came from a human donor in good health. The donor label of this sample is uncertain. Each CDR3 is given with its conserved first and last residue. The D gene is left open where the match is weak. The size entry is marked missing in some rows and otherwise reads once, few, many or a size class.

NA medium-sized TRBJ1-3 TRBV29-1 TGCAGCGTTGAAGTTGCGGGCAGGTTAAGACATTTT CSVEVAGRLRHF
NA NA TRBJ2-4 TRBV29-1 TGCAGCGTTGAAGGGGGAGCCAAAAACATTCAGTACTTC CSVEGGAKNIQYF
NA NA TRBJ2-1 TRBV5-6 TGTGCCAGCAGCTTAGTTACGGGTTCGGCCAATGAGCAGTTCTTC CASSLVTGSANEQFF
NA NA TRBJ2-7 TRBV20-1 TGCAGTGCTATCGATCGTGACGAGCAGTACTTC CSAIDRDEQYF
TRBD2 medium-sized TRBJ2-1 TRBV6-5 TGTGCCAGCACCCGGAGGACTAGCGGGAACAATGAGCAGTTCTTC CASTRRTSGNNEQFF
NA medium-sized TRBJ2-3 TRBV6-5 TGTGCCAGCAGTGACGGACTACAGGGAGATACGCAGTATTTT CASSDGLQGDTQYF
TRBD2 medium-sized TRBJ2-1 TRBV13 TGTGCCAGCAGCGTGGCGACTAGCGGGGGTCACGATGAGCAGTTCTTC CASSVATSGGHDEQFF
TRBD2 medium-sized TRBJ2-7 TRBV27 TGTGCCAGCACCCCCAGGGAGGGCGAGCAGTACTTC CASTPREGEQYF
TRBD2 medium-sized TRBJ2-5 TRBV29-1 TGCAGCGTTTTACTAGCGGGGGGAATCCAAGAGACCCAGTACTTC CSVLLAGGIQETQYF
TRBD1 NA TRBJ2-5 TRBV20-1 TGCAGTGCTAGAGACCGGGACAGGGGGAGGGAGACCCAGTACTTC CSARDRDRGRETQYF
NA NA TRBJ2-5 TRBV30 TGTGCCTGGCGCCGGGAAGAATGGGCCCAGTACTTC CAWRREEWAQYF
NA NA TRBJ1-5 TRBV12-3/TRBV12-4 TGTGCCAGCACTCTCCAGGGGAATGGTCCCCAGCATTTT CASTLQGNGPQHF
TRBD1 medium-sized TRBJ1-1 TRBV29-1 TGCAGCGACGGGACAGCCATGAACACTGAAGCTTTCTTT CSDGTAMNTEAFF
NA few TRBJ2-7 TRBV27 TGTGCCAGCAAGGGACACCCGTCCTCCCACGAGCAGTACTTC CASKGHPSSHEQYF
TRBD2 few TRBJ2-3 TRBV19 TGTGCCAGTAGTATTCCCTCCGCGGGGGGCCATTCAGATACGCAGTATTTT CASSIPSAGGHSDTQYF
NA few TRBJ1-3 TRBV6-1 TGTGCCAGCGCATTGGCCCAGACAAGCTCTGGAAACACCATATATTTT CASALAQTSSGNTIYF
NA NA TRBJ1-1 TRBV30 TGTGCCGGGACCGGGATGGGGTGGACTGAAGCTTTCTTT CAGTGMGWTEAFF
NA NA TRBJ2-1 TRBV6-1 TGTGCCAGCACCCCCCCGGCGAGGGATGAGCAGTTCTTC CASTPPARDEQFF
NA NA TRBJ1-4 TRBV19 TGTGCCAGTAGTGACGAATTGGGGGGCACTAATGAAAAACTGTTTTTT CASSDELGGTNEKLFF
NA NA TRBJ2-7 TRBV27 TGTGCCAGCAGTTTAATGTCTACGAGGTTCTCCTACGAGCAGTACTTC CASSLMSTRFSYEQYF
NA NA TRBJ1-5 TRBV6-5 TGTGCCAGCAGTTACTCTGCTTCATCGGGGGGGCATCAGCCCCAGCATTTT CASSYSASSGGHQPQHF
TRBD1 NA TRBJ2-7 TRBV20-1 TGCAGTGCCACCCCTGGCGGGACAGGGGCGGACGAGCAGTACTTC CSATPGGTGADEQYF
NA few TRBJ2-7 TRBV5-6 TGTGCCAGCAGCTTTTACGCCTACGAGCAGTACTTC CASSFYAYEQYF
NA few TRBJ1-1 TRBV5-3 TGTGCCAGCAGCTTGGAGCTCCCGGGGAACACTGAAGCTTTCTTT CASSLELPGNTEAFF
NA few TRBJ2-7 TRBV10-1 TGCGCCACTGGACAGTCCTCCTACGAGCAGTACTTC CATGQSSYEQYF
NA medium-sized TRBJ1-4 TRBV18 TGTGCCAGCTCACTAGTTCGACAGGAAAAACTGTTTTTT CASSLVRQEKLFF
NA few TRBJ2-3 TRBV19 TGTGCCAGTAGTATGCGTTTAGCATCAGATACGCAGTATTTT CASSMRLASDTQYF
NA NA TRBJ1-6 TRBV6-1 TGTGCCAGCAGTGAACAGGGGCCTCCTAATTCACCCCTCCACTTT CASSEQGPPNSPLHF
NA few TRBJ2-7 TRBV6-5 TGTGCCAGCAGCCCAACCACCGGGACAAGGTCCTACGAGCAGTACTTC CASSPTTGTRSYEQYF
NA few TRBJ1-1 TRBV7-9 TGTGCCAGCAGCACGGCCGGATACACTGAAGCTTTCTTT CASSTAGYTEAFF
NA NA TRBJ2-1 TRBV24-1 TGTGCCACCAGTGAGGACGTAGTAGGAAGTGAGCAGTTCTTC CATSEDVVGSEQFF
NA few TRBJ1-6 TRBV27 TGTGCCAGCAGCCAGGCTAGGGGTTCACCCCTCCACTTT CASSQARGSPLHF
NA once TRBJ2-3 TRBV18 TGTGCCAGCTCACGGGACTCGGGCACAGATACGCAGTATTTT CASSRDSGTDTQYF
NA NA TRBJ1-2 TRBV6-5 TGTGCCAGCAGTTATTCCCCCCCGTCAGAAGGTTACGATGGCTACACCTTC CASSYSPPSEGYDGYTF
NA NA TRBJ1-3 TRBV18 TGTGCCAGCTCACCCGCAAAGACAACTTTGGTAGACACCATATATTTT CASSPAKTTLVDTIYF
NA few TRBJ1-1 TRBV5-6 TGTGCCAGCAGCTTGGGGGCGGGGGGAACTGAAGCTTTCTTT CASSLGAGGTEAFF
NA NA TRBJ1-2 TRBV6-1 TGTGCCAGCAGTGAGTGGGACCGAGACTATGGCTACACCTTC CASSEWDRDYGYTF
NA NA TRBJ2-5 TRBV5-6 TGTGCCAGCAGCATCGGCCCGGTAGAGACCCAGTACTTC CASSIGPVETQYF
NA NA TRBJ1-3 TRBV6-2/TRBV6-3 TGTGCCAGCAACGGGGCTGGAAACACCATATATTTT CASNGAGNTIYF